This TCR beta chain stems from a study of blood T cell repertoires in COVID-19. Across the study: Collection of acute and convalescent COVID-19 samples took place in the United States, Italy and Spain. Sources were T cells, B-cell-depleted T cells, or PBMCs; the material itself was cDNA or gDNA.

The repertoire was sequenced with immunoSEQ multiplex PCR; TCRdb's copy has only in-frame clones and lacks some. The sample shows 130,000 to 150,000 clones, more than 70% of them seen only once. V was cut by 1 base and J by 7 bases, with 13 bases left in between. CDR3 length: 15 residues. CDR1 is MNHEY and CDR2 is SVGEGT in the germline V gene. The receptor was isolated from a man between 60 and 75 years old with active or convalescent COVID-19. The V and J genes are TRBV6-2 or TRBV6-3 and TRBJ2-2; D perhaps matches TRBD1 (5 bases). The specimen was peripheral blood. The CDR3 coding sequence is TGTGCCAGCAGTTACTTGGGCAGGGCCGGCGGGGAGCTGTTTTTT. It yields the protein CASSYLGRAGGELFF.